A single sample gave rise to the 10 T cell receptor beta chains below, sequenced in a study of T cells in Graves' hyperthyroidism and ophthalmopathy. Template material for amplifying TCR beta CDR3 regions consisted of RNA transcripts. An initial round of RT-PCR targeting the TCR CDR3 relied on the HTBI primer set. MiXCR, applied by TCRdb to the multiplex PCR reads, yields one record per CDR3 protein. Among some 510,000 distinct CDR3 sequences listed, approximately 44% were seen once. The source material was peripheral blood or thyroid tissue (not recorded which). Receptor source: a woman under 30 with Graves' hyperthyroidism.

In this sample, this clonotype turned up a few times. The rearrangement joins TRBV11-3 to TRBJ2-7, with unresolved D. V lost 5 bases to trimming and J lost 6 bases, with 11 bases between them. The CDR3 totals 12 residues. Looked up from germline, CDR1 is SGHNT and CDR2 is YENEEA. This CDR3 reads CASSLQIGEQYF. In DNA form, the CDR3 reads TGTGCCAGCAGCCTCCAGATCGGCGAGCAGTACTTC.

This clonotype was observed a single time. The J gene is TRBJ1-4, the V gene TRBV7-3; 10 nucleotides agree with TRBD1. The CDR3 covers 15 residues. The J segment lost 6 bases and the V segment lost 2 bases, leaving 3 bases of the junction unmatched. Germline V CDR1 and CDR2: SGHTA, FQGTGA. The CDR3 coding sequence is TGTGCCAGCAGCTTAGATGGGACAGGGGATGAAAAACTGTTTTTT. Protein sequence: CASSLDGTGDEKLFF.

This chain uses TRBV7-8 with TRBJ2-2; tentative D call: TRBD2 (5 bases). This CDR3 contains 16 residues. V was clipped by 1 base and J by 4 bases, with 13 bases between them. Germline assignment: CDR1 SGHVS and CDR2 FQNEAQ. In DNA, the CDR3 is TGTGCCAGCAGCTTAGTCTCGGAGGCGACCACCGGGGAGCTGTTTTTT. This sequence encodes CASSLVSEATTGELFF.

A few counts support this clonotype. The gene calls are TRBV20-1 and TRBJ2-7; D is unclear. Germline V gene data show CDR1 as DFQATT and CDR2 as SNEGSKA (reference sequence). The CDR3 sequence is 11 residues long. Trimming pared 5 bases from V and 0 bases from J, leaving 5 bases between. In DNA, the CDR3 is TGCAGTGCTCGGCCCTCCTACGAGCAGTACTTC. It codes for CSARPSYEQYF.

This clonotype occurred many times. The chain links TRBV6-6 to TRBJ1-2, with D possibly being TRBD1 (6 bases). Germline CDR1 and CDR2: MNHNY and SVGAGI (reference sequence). The germline V and J ends were trimmed by 6 bases and 4 bases, with 9 bases remaining between them. The CDR3 has 12 amino acids. For the CDR3, the DNA is TGTGCCAGCAGCGACAGGACCTATGGCTACACCTTC. Residues: CASSDRTYGYTF.

The gene calls are TRBV29-1 and TRBJ2-5, with 8 positions matching TRBD2. The CDR3 has 12 amino acids. Germline CDR1 and CDR2: SQVTM and ANQGSEA. V shed 6 bases and J 5 bases; nucleotides not matched to a gene: 5. CDR3 sequence (DNA): TGCAGCGTAGGACAGCGGGGGGAGACCCAGTACTTC. Translating it yields CSVGQRGETQYF.

This sequence joins TRBV6-5 and TRBJ2-2; no clear D gene. The ends were cut back, 10 bases at V and 0 bases at J, with 12 bases in the middle. The CDR3 consists of 14 residues. Germline CDR1 MNHEY, CDR2 SVGAGI. DNA for the CDR3: TGTGCCACCACATACAGCTCGAACACCGGGGAGCTGTTTTTT. Translating gives CATTYSSNTGELFF.

The chain joins TRBV25-1 to TRBJ1-2, with D possibly TRBD1 on 5 matching bases. V was pared by 8 bases and J by 4 bases, with 14 bases between. This CDR3 contains 13 residues. The V gene's germline CDR1 is MGHDK and CDR2 SYGVNS. The CDR3 reads CASLDSAGYGYTF. The CDR3 region has the DNA TGTGCCAGCTTAGACAGTGCCGGCTATGGCTACACCTTC.

This clonotype showed up just a few times. The V and J genes are TRBV7-9 and TRBJ2-7; 10 nucleotides line up with TRBD1. The V segment lost 5 bases and the J segment 4 bases; nucleotides outside the gene matches: 11. The CDR3 has 16 amino acids. Germline V gene data show CDR1 as SEHNR and CDR2 as FQNEAQ (reference sequence). In DNA, the CDR3 is TGTGCCAGCAGCGCCCTCTCCGGGACAGGGGTTTACGAGCAGTACTTC. It specifies CASSALSGTGVYEQYF.

V is TRBV29-1 and J is TRBJ1-2; TRBD1 matches at 9 bases. The length of the CDR3 is 13 residues. J gave up 5 bases and V 4 bases, and 5 bases lay outside the gene matches. CDR1 is SQVTM and CDR2 is ANQGSEA in the germline V gene. For the CDR3, the DNA is TGCAGCGTTGGGGGACAGGGCCGGTATGGCTACACCTTC. Its translation: CSVGGQGRYGYTF.